This T cell receptor beta chain was profiled in a study of cytomegalovirus exposure and HLA in healthy donors. Study results and caveats: In a later analysis, V- and J-gene trimming of beta chains associated with a DCLRE1C missense variant, replicated independently. Cytomegalovirus status was reportedly diagnosed by the classifier with high sensitivity and specificity.

Details on this clone: What it recognizes is unknown.

The PCR had 60 Vbeta and 13 Jbeta primers. Sequenced by immunoSEQ multiplex PCR; TCRdb stores in-frame clones only, minus some. This repertoire shows about 180,000 clones, about 80% found once; its top ten account for approximately 1.4%. Germline V gene lookup returns CDR1 DFQATT and CDR2 SNEGSKA (reference sequence). This CDR3 region has 11 residues. With 2 bases removed from V and 8 bases from J, the gap between germline ends came to 7 bases. The source is a man between 18 and 35 years old in good health and CMV-seronegative. Sequencing input: PBMCs. V and J are TRBV20-1 and TRBJ2-1, with a possible D match to TRBD1 (5 bases). The CDR3 nucleotides read TGCAGTGCTAGAAAGGGGTATGAGCAGTTCTTC. Its protein is CSARKGYEQFF.